Presented here are 17 T cell receptor beta chains from one specimen sequenced in a study of beta chain features in type 1 diabetes. Expressed TCRB transcripts were sequenced because the isolated RNA had all been reverse transcribed beforehand. The method was immunoSEQ multiplex PCR; TCRdb's version includes in-frame clones alone and lacks a portion of them. The sample includes fewer than 250,000 clones, 9.6% of them seen just once. The sample was naive CD4+ T cells from blood. These receptors all come from a young woman in good health.

This clone was recorded many times. The genes are TRBV29-1 and TRBJ2-2; no clear D gene. V was shortened by 5 bases and J by 2 bases, with 6 bases between the two germline ends. CDR3 length equals 12 residues. Germline V gene data show CDR1 as SQVTM and CDR2 as ANQGSEA. The CDR3 is CSVRDNTGELFF. DNA of the CDR3: TGCAGCGTTCGCGATAACACCGGGGAGCTGTTTTTT.

This clone was picked up a small number of times. Other DNA sequences from this sample encode an identical CDR3 as well. CDR3 sequence: CASSPGAQETQYF. Written as DNA, the CDR3 is TGTGCCAGCTCACCAGGGGCTCAAGAGACCCAGTACTTC. The rearrangement links TRBV18 to TRBJ2-5; a possible D gene is TRBD1 (5 bases). Per the germline V gene, CDR1 is KGHSH and CDR2 is LQKENI. This CDR3 is 13 amino acids long. V lost 2 bases and J lost 2, with 6 bases in between.

This clone was counted only a few times. The CDR3 sequence is CAWRAPRVTGELFF. In DNA form, the CDR3 reads TGTGCCTGGAGGGCTCCACGGGTCACCGGGGAGCTGTTTTTT. The chain uses TRBV30 and TRBJ2-2, with unresolved D. CDR3 length: 14 amino acids. V dropped 3 bases and J dropped 4 bases, with 12 bases sitting between them. Germline CDR1 and CDR2: GTSNPN and SVGIG (reference sequence).

This clone was picked up one time. The gene calls are TRBV7-3 and TRBJ2-1, with 7 bases matching TRBD2. V lost 5 bases, J lost 10 bases, and 17 bases stayed unmatched. Germline V CDR1 and CDR2: SGHTA, FQGTGA. The CDR3 runs to 16 residues. The chain's CDR3 is CASSAPGLAAPPEQFF. CDR3 nucleotide sequence: TGTGCCAGCAGCGCCCCGGGTCTAGCGGCCCCCCCCGAGCAGTTCTTC.

The rearrangement uses TRBV6-5 and TRBJ2-7, with 13 positions matching TRBD2. V lost 4 bases to trimming and J lost 3 bases; unmatched junction nucleotides: 6. The CDR3 contains 16 residues. In germline, CDR1 is MNHEY, CDR2 SVGAGI. CDR3 in DNA: TGTGCCAGCAGTTTCAGGACTAGCGGGAGTATCTACGAGCAGTACTTC. It codes for CASSFRTSGSIYEQYF.

This clone was seen only a few times. The CDR3 region is CATTQGRDTEAFF. The CDR3 nucleotides are TGTGCCACCACACAGGGGCGGGACACTGAAGCTTTCTTT. This chain joins TRBV2 and TRBJ1-1; 7 nucleotides line up with TRBD1. The J segment lost 3 bases and the V segment lost 10 bases, leaving 8 bases of the junction unmatched. Germline V CDR1 and CDR2: SNHLY, FYNNEI. This CDR3 contains 13 residues.

The V gene is TRBV29-1, the J gene TRBJ1-2; the match to TRBD1 covers 9 bases. Germline loops: CDR1 SQVTM, CDR2 ANQGSEA. J was trimmed by 0 bases and V by 7 bases; bases with no gene match: 3. The CDR3 is 13 residues long. Written as DNA, the CDR3 is TGCAGCGGGGGACAGGGAACTAACTATGGCTACACCTTC. It is translated as CSGGQGTNYGYTF.

This chain connects TRBV5-1 to TRBJ2-7; D is perhaps TRBD2 (5 bases). Germline values: CDR1 SGHRS, CDR2 YFSETQ. V was shortened by 0 bases and J by 3 bases, with 10 bases between the two germline ends. CDR3 length: 14 amino acids. This CDR3 reads CASSLAGGGYEQYF. In DNA, the CDR3 is TGCGCCAGCAGCTTGGCTGGAGGCGGCTACGAGCAGTACTTC. The full variable domain, completed using reference TRBV5-1 and TRBJ2-7, is KAGVTQTPRYLIKTRGQQVTLSCSPISGHRSVSWYQQTPGQGLQFLFEYFSETQRNKGNFPGRFSGRQFSNSRSEMNVSTLELGDSALYLCASSLAGGGYEQYFGPGTRLTVT.

The rearrangement uses TRBV7-2 and TRBJ1-6; 7 positions agree with TRBD1. Trimming at V came to 1 base and at J to 10 bases, leaving 4 bases not matched to a gene. CDR3 length: 14 residues. Germline CDR1 is SGHTA and CDR2 is FQGNSA. CDR3 protein: CASSLVGDRSPLHF. The CDR3 nucleotides read TGTGCCAGCAGCTTAGTTGGGGACAGATCACCCCTCCACTTT.

The chain has TRBV5-1 and TRBJ2-1, with TRBD2 matching 12 bases. Trimming cost V 3 bases and J 6 bases; bases outside gene matches: 7. Germline assignment: CDR1 SGHRS and CDR2 YFSETQ. The CDR3 has 16 amino acids. The DNA of the CDR3 is TGCGCCAGCAGCTCCCCGGGACTAGCGGGTACCAATGAGCAGTTCTTC. Translated, it gives CASSSPGLAGTNEQFF.

This clone showed up just a few times. CDR3: CASRGGAVEAFF. In DNA, the CDR3 is TGTGCCAGCAGGGGGGGGGCAGTCGAAGCTTTCTTT. This chain connects TRBV27 to TRBJ1-1; weak D call: TRBD1 (6 bases). Trimming removed 6 bases at V and 8 bases at J, with 13 bases between. Germline CDR1 is MNHEY and CDR2 is SMNVEV (reference sequence). This CDR3 has 12 amino acids.

There are a few counts of this clone. The chain employs TRBV30 and TRBJ2-7, with TRBD1 matching 11 bases. CDR1 and CDR2 from the germline V gene are GTSNPN and SVGIG (reference sequence). The CDR3 has 13 residues. Trimming took 5 bases from V and 6 from J; bases not matched to a gene: 6. The CDR3 nucleotides are TGTGCCTGGGAGGACAGGGGGCTGGGCGAGCAGTACTTC. Translation: CAWEDRGLGEQYF.

This chain joins TRBV7-9 and TRBJ1-1; 10 bases are a match to TRBD1. The germline V gene has CDR1 SEHNR and CDR2 FQNEAQ (reference sequence). The J segment lost 4 bases and the V segment lost 5 bases, leaving 7 bases of the junction unmatched. The CDR3 totals 15 residues. The CDR3 sequence is CASSVPGQGTTEAFF. The DNA for the CDR3 is TGTGCCAGCAGCGTCCCGGGACAGGGGACCACTGAAGCTTTCTTT.

This clone was observed a handful of times. The chain combines TRBV27 with TRBJ2-7; 11 bases align to TRBD1. V was pared by 0 bases and J by 3 bases, with 1 base of the junction left unmatched. Germline CDR1 and CDR2: MNHEY and SMNVEV (reference sequence). The length of the CDR3 is 15 residues. CDR3 bases: TGTGCCAGCAGTTTATCCGGGACAGGGGGCTACGAGCAGTACTTC. Its protein product is CASSLSGTGGYEQYF.

The chain couples TRBV5-1 to TRBJ2-1; TRBD2 agrees at 8 bases. From germline, CDR1 is SGHRS and CDR2 YFSETQ. The CDR3 length is 18 residues. The ends lost 4 bases at V and 0 bases at J; junction bases unmatched: 12. The CDR3 is CASSPGLIAGSSYNEQFF. Here the CDR3 DNA reads TGCGCCAGCAGCCCGGGTCTAATAGCGGGGAGCTCCTACAATGAGCAGTTCTTC.

This clone was found a few times. The chain is built from TRBV5-1 and TRBJ1-1, with 11 bases fitting TRBD1. The length of the CDR3 is 15 residues. Germline V gene sequence: CDR1 SGHRS, CDR2 YFSETQ. The V segment lost 4 bases and the J segment 5 bases; nucleotides outside the gene matches: 7. CDR3 sequence: CASSRTGGGLTEAFF. Here the CDR3 DNA reads TGCGCCAGCAGCAGGACAGGGGGCGGGCTGACTGAAGCTTTCTTT.

This sequence joins TRBV7-2 and TRBJ2-5, with 9 bases matching TRBD2. The ends lost 1 base at V and 4 bases at J; junction bases unmatched: 4. There are 15 residues in the CDR3. Germline CDR1 and CDR2: SGHTA and FQGNSA. The CDR3 bases are TGTGCCAGCAGCTTAGTTGTAGCGGGAGTAGAGACCCAGTACTTC. Its protein product is CASSLVVAGVETQYF.